One and the same sample provided the 15 T cell receptor beta chains below, sequenced in a study of shared clonotypes between healthy human individuals. TCRdb's copy holds only in-frame clones and misses some; the assay was immunoSEQ multiplex PCR. Seen here are millions of clones, 85% to 95% observed once, and the top ten hold under 0.45%. The sample taken for sequencing was naive CD4+ T cells from PBMCs. As to subset: CD45RA+ positively selected. The receptor source for this set is a man between 18 and 35 years old in good health. Some clones in this sample may be carry-over from other donors' samples.

The J gene is TRBJ2-7, the V gene TRBV6-5; D gene unclear. The ends were cut back, 6 bases at V and 0 bases at J, with 12 bases in the middle. Germline V gene lookup returns CDR1 MNHEY and CDR2 SVGAGI. This CDR3 region has 14 residues. This chain's CDR3 is CASRRSTSSYEQYF. DNA for the CDR3: TGTGCCAGCAGACGTTCAACGAGCTCCTACGAGCAGTACTTC.

The chain is built from TRBV30 and TRBJ1-6; D is undetermined. Looked up from germline, CDR1 is GTSNPN and CDR2 is SVGIG (reference sequence). The length of the CDR3 is 15 residues. Trimming left V 1 base short and J 10 bases short, with 17 bases between. CDR3 sequence (DNA): TGTGCCTGGAGTGGCTTCGGGGTAACGTACTCACCCCTCCACTTT. As protein: CAWSGFGVTYSPLHF.

The V gene is TRBV27, the J gene TRBJ2-1, with TRBD1 as a possible D gene (6 bases). CDR1 MNHEY and CDR2 SMNVEV come from the germline V gene (reference sequence). The V and J ends lost 3 bases and 6 bases respectively, with 15 bases between them. The CDR3 is 15 amino acids. CDR3 DNA sequence: TGTGCCAGCAGTTTCTGGACCAGGGGCGGCAATGAGCAGTTCTTC. It encodes CASSFWTRGGNEQFF.

The chain combines TRBV2 with TRBJ1-5; D is perhaps TRBD1 (6 bases). The CDR3 contains 15 residues. V lost 5 bases and J 0 bases, leaving 11 bases between the germline ends. Germline assignment: CDR1 SNHLY and CDR2 FYNNEI. The CDR3 DNA is TGTGCCAGCAGTCAGACAGGAGATAGCAATCAGCCCCAGCATTTT. As protein: CASSQTGDSNQPQHF.

This clone was found once. The sample carries other DNA sequences with the same CDR3. This sequence joins TRBV9 and TRBJ2-5; tentative D call: TRBD1 (7 bases). The CDR3 spans 14 residues. CDR1 is SGDLS and CDR2 is YYNGEE in the germline V gene. The V gene lost 1 base and the J gene lost 2 bases, with 9 bases spanning the gap. The CDR3 coding sequence is TGTGCCAGCAGCGTACAGGGGGGTCAAGAGACCCAGTACTTC. Translating it yields CASSVQGGQETQYF. The full variable domain, completed using reference TRBV9 and TRBJ2-5, is DSGVTQTPKHLITATGQRVTLRCSPRSGDLSVYWYQQSLDQGLQFLIQYYNGEERAKGNILERFSAQQFPDLHSELNLSSLELGDSALYFCASSVQGGQETQYFGPGTRLLVL.

J is TRBJ2-3 and V is TRBV9, with D tentatively TRBD1 or TRBD2 (5 bases each). The V end lost 0 bases, the J end lost 0 bases, and 14 bases lay between the germline ends. The V gene's germline CDR1 is SGDLS and CDR2 YYNGEE. The CDR3 length is 17 residues. Here the CDR3 DNA reads TGTGCCAGCAGCGTAGGAGTAGGGACCGCTAGCACAGATACGCAGTATTTT. Protein: CASSVGVGTASTDTQYF.

The chain combines TRBV5-1 with TRBJ1-1; no clear D gene. There are 15 residues in the CDR3. The V end was cut by 4 bases, the J end by 0 bases, with 13 bases between. Germline loops: CDR1 SGHRS, CDR2 YFSETQ. The CDR3 region is CASSAQEYMNTEAFF. In DNA, the CDR3 is TGCGCCAGCAGCGCCCAGGAATACATGAACACTGAAGCTTTCTTT.

A note on this clone: Other nucleotide sequences in the sample specify the same CDR3. The chain links TRBV27 to TRBJ1-2; 7 nucleotides match TRBD1. The CDR3 consists of 13 residues. The V gene end was trimmed by 5 bases and the J gene end by 0 bases; junction bases not matched to a gene: 0. Germline V gives CDR1 MNHEY, CDR2 SMNVEV (reference sequence). CDR3 residues: CASSDRANYGYTF. CDR3 nucleotides: TGTGCCAGCAGTGACAGGGCTAACTATGGCTACACCTTC.

This clone was counted a single time. This sample includes further DNA sequences coding for the same CDR3. This rearrangement joins TRBV7-2 to TRBJ2-7; D ambiguous. The CDR3 sequence is 11 residues long. V lost 6 bases and J lost 3, with 6 bases in between. From germline, CDR1 is SGHTA and CDR2 FQGNSA. In nucleotides, the CDR3 is TGTGCCAGCAGTCCTCACTACGAGCAGTACTTC. Its protein is CASSPHYEQYF.

The V and J genes are TRBV6-1 and TRBJ2-5; D is undetermined. The CDR3 contains 13 residues. Per germline, CDR1 MNHNS and CDR2 SASEGT. Trimming took off 7 bases at V and 4 bases at J, with 13 bases between the two ends. The CDR3 loop reads CASTIRVGETQYF. The DNA of the CDR3 is TGTGCCAGCACAATACGAGTGGGAGAGACCCAGTACTTC.

The genes are TRBV7-2 and TRBJ1-5, with a possible D match to TRBD1 (5 bases). Germline V lookup: CDR1 SGHTA, CDR2 FQGNSA. The CDR3 totals 15 residues. V shed 3 bases and J shed 4 bases, with 13 bases lying between them. The CDR3 DNA sequence: TGTGCCAGCAGCTTGGCCGGGACCCAGAATCAGCCCCAGCATTTT. Protein product: CASSLAGTQNQPQHF. Supplemented by reference TRBV7-2 and TRBJ1-5, the full variable domain reads GAGVSQSPSNKVTEKGKDVELRCDPISGHTALYWYRQSLGQGLEFLIYFQGNSAPDKSGLPSDRFSAERTGGSVSTLTIQRTQQEDSAVYLCASSLAGTQNQPQHFGDGTRLSIL.

This chain joins TRBV7-2 and TRBJ2-1; no definite D call. Germline CDR1 reads SGHTA; CDR2 reads FQGNSA. This CDR3 has 11 amino acids. The germline V and J ends were trimmed by 1 base and 9 bases, with 4 bases remaining between them. CDR3 sequence (DNA): TGTGCCAGCAGCTTAGAGGCTGAGCAGTTCTTC. Its protein product is CASSLEAEQFF.

A remark on this clone: Other DNA sequences in this specimen translate into the identical CDR3. This chain uses TRBV27 with TRBJ2-7, with 10 bases lining up with TRBD1. There are 14 residues in the CDR3. The V and J ends lost 5 bases and 4 bases, in that order; junction bases with no gene match: 5. Germline V gene data show CDR1 as MNHEY and CDR2 as SMNVEV (reference sequence). This CDR3 reads CASSQRQGAYEQYF. CDR3 sequence (DNA): TGTGCCAGCAGTCAGCGACAGGGGGCTTACGAGCAGTACTTC.

Comments on this clone: Other DNA sequences in the same sample also yield this CDR3. The genes are TRBV7-2 and TRBJ2-1, with 10 bases aligning to TRBD2. The CDR3 spans 16 residues. Trimming removed 3 bases from V and 2 bases from J; junction bases left unmatched: 4. Germline V gene data show CDR1 as SGHTA and CDR2 as FQGNSA. In DNA, the CDR3 is TGTGCCAGCAGCTTGTGGACTAGCGGAGCCTACAATGAGCAGTTCTTC. This encodes CASSLWTSGAYNEQFF.

This chain links TRBV7-8 with TRBJ1-2, with D possibly being TRBD1 (5 bases). Per the germline V gene, CDR1 is SGHVS and CDR2 is FQNEAQ. Trimming shortened V by 5 bases and J by 4 bases, and 8 bases separated the two germline ends. CDR3 length equals 12 residues. The CDR3, as DNA: TGTGCCAGCAGCCCAACAGGCTATGGCTACACCTTC. Translating gives CASSPTGYGYTF.